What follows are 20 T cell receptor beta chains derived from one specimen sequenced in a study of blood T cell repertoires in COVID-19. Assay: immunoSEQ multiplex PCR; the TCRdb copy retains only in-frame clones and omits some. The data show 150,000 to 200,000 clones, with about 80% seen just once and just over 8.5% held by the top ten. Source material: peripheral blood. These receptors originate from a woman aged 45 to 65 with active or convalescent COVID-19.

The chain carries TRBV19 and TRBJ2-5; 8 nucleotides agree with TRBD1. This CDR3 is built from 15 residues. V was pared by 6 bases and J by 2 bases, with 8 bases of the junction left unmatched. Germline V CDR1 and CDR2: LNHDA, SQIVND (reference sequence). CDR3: CASSHGQGLQETQYF. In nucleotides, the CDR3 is TGTGCCAGTAGCCACGGACAGGGCTTACAAGAGACCCAGTACTTC.

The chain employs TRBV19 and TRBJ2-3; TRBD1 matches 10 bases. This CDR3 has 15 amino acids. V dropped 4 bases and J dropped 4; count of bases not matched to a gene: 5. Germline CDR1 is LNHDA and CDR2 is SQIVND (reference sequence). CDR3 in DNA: TGTGCCAGTAGTACCAGACAGGGGGCCGCAGATACGCAGTATTTT. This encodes CASSTRQGAADTQYF.

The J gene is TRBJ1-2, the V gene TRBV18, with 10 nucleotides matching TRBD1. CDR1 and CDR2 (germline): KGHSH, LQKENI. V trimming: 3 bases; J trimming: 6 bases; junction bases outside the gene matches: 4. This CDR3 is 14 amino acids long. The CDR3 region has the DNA TGTGCCAGCTCACCTCGACAGGGGGCCGATGGCTACACCTTC. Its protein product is CASSPRQGADGYTF.

Written as DNA, the CDR3 is TGCGCCAGCAGCCACACCCAGGAGGGGAATCAGCCCCAGCATTTT. This gives the protein CASSHTQEGNQPQHF. The J gene is TRBJ1-5, the V gene TRBV4-3; possible D gene TRBD1, 5 bases. The CDR3 loop spans 15 amino acids. The germline V and J ends were trimmed by 3 bases and 4 bases, with 13 bases remaining between them. Germline V gene lookup returns CDR1 LGHNA and CDR2 YSLEER.

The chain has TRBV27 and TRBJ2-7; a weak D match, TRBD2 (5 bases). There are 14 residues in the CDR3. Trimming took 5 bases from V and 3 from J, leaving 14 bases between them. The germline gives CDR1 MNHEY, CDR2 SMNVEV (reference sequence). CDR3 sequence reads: CASSPGPGIYEQYF. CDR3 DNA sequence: TGTGCCAGCAGTCCAGGCCCGGGGATCTACGAGCAGTACTTC.

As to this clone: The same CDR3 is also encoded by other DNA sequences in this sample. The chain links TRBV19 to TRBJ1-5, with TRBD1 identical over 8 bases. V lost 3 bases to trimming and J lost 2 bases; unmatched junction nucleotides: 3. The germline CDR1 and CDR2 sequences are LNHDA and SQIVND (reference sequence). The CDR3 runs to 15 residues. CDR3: CASSIGGQGNQPQHF. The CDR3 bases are TGTGCCAGTAGTATCGGGGGACAGGGCAATCAGCCCCAGCATTTT.

The CDR3 spells CASSSQPGQDLYGYTF. DNA of the CDR3: TGTGCCAGCAGCTCACAACCGGGACAGGACCTCTATGGCTACACCTTC. The chain employs TRBV5-5 and TRBJ1-2, with 8 positions matching TRBD1. The CDR3 has 16 amino acids. Germline values: CDR1 SGHKS, CDR2 YYEKEE (reference sequence). V lost 3 bases and J lost 4; bases outside the gene matches: 11.

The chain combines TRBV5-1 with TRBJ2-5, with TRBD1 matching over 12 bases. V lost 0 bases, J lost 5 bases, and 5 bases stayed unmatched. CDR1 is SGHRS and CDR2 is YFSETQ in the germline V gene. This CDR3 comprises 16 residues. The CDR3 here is CASSLEGTGGRETQYF. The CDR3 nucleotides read TGCGCCAGCAGCTTGGAAGGGACAGGGGGCAGGGAGACCCAGTACTTC.

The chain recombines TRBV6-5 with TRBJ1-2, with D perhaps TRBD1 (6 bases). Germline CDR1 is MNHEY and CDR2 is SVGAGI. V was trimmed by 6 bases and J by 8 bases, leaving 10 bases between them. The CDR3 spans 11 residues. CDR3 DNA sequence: TGTGCCAGCAGCAGGACAGAAGGCTACACCTTC. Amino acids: CASSRTEGYTF.

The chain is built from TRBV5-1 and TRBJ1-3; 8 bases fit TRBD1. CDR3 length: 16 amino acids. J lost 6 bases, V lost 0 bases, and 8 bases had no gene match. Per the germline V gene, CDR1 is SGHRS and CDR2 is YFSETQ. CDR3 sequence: CASSLDGQGAENTIYF. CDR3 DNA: TGCGCCAGCAGCTTGGACGGCCAGGGGGCTGAAAACACCATATATTTT. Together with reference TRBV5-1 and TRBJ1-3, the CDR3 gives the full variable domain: KAGVTQTPRYLIKTRGQQVTLSCSPISGHRSVSWYQQTPGQGLQFLFEYFSETQRNKGNFPGRFSGRQFSNSRSEMNVSTLELGDSALYLCASSLDGQGAENTIYFGEGSWLTVV.

The CDR3 coding sequence is TGTGCCAGCAGTGGGACTAGCGGGAGGGCCTTGTTCTTC. This gives the protein CASSGTSGRALFF. This rearrangement joins TRBV25-1 to TRBJ2-1, with 15 bases identical to TRBD2. CDR1 is MGHDK and CDR2 is SYGVNS in the germline V gene. V lost 4 bases and J lost 15; bases outside the gene matches: 4. The length of the CDR3 is 13 residues.

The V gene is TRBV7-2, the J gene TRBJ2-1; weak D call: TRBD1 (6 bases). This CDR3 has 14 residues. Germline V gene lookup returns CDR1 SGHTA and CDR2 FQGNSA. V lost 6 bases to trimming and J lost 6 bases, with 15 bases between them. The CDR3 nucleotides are TGTGCCAGCAGATTTAGGGGGATGGGCAATGAGCAGTTCTTC. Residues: CASRFRGMGNEQFF. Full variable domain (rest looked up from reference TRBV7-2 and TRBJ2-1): GAGVSQSPSNKVTEKGKDVELRCDPISGHTALYWYRQSLGQGLEFLIYFQGNSAPDKSGLPSDRFSAERTGGSVSTLTIQRTQQEDSAVYLCASRFRGMGNEQFFGPGTRLTVL.

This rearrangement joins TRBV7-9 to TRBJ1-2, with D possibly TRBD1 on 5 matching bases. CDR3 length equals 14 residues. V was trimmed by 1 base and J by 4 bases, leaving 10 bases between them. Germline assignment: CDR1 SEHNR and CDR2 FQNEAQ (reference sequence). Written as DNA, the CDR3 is TGTGCCAGCAGCTTAGACCTAAGGGGCTATGGCTACACCTTC. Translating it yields CASSLDLRGYGYTF. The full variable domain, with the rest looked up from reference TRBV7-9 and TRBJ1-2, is DTGVSQNPRHKITKRGQNVTFRCDPISEHNRLYWYRQTLGQGPEFLTYFQNEAQLEKSRLLSDRFSAERPKGSFSTLEIQRTEQGDSAMYLCASSLDLRGYGYTFGSGTRLTVV.

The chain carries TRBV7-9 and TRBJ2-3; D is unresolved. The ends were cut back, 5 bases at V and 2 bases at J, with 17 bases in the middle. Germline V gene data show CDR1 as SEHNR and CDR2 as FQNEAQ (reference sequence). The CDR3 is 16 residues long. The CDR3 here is CASSPVTLGLTDTQYF. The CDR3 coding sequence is TGTGCCAGCAGCCCGGTTACCTTGGGCCTCACAGATACGCAGTATTTT.

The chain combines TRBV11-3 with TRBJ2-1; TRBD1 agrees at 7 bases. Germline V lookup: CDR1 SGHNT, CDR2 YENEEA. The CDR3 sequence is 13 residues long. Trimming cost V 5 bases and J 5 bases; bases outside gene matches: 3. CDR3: CASSPGTDNEQFF. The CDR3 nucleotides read TGTGCCAGCAGCCCTGGGACAGACAATGAGCAGTTCTTC.

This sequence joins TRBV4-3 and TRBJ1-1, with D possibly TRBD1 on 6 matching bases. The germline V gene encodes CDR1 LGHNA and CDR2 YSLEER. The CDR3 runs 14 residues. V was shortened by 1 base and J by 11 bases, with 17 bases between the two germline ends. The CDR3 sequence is CASSQATDSLRAFF. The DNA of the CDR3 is TGCGCCAGCAGCCAAGCGACGGACAGTCTAAGGGCTTTCTTT.

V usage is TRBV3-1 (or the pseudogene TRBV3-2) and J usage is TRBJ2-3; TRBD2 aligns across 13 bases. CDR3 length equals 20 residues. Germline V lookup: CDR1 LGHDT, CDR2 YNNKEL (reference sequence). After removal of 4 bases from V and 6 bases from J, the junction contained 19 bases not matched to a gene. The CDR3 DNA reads TGTGCCAGCAGCCCCAGTGTAACTAGCGGGGGGGCCTCGCCGAGGGATACGCAGTATTTT. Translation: CASSPSVTSGGASPRDTQYF.

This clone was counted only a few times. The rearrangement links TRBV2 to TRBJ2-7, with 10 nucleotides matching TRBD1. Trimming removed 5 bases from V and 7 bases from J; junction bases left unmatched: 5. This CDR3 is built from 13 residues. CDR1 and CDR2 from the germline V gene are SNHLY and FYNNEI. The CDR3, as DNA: TGTGCCAGCAGTCCGGACAGGGGGGGTGAGCAGTACTTC. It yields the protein CASSPDRGGEQYF.

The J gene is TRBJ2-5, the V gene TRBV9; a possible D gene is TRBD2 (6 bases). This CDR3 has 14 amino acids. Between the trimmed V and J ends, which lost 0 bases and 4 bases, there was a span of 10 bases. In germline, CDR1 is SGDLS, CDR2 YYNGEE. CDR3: CASSVDFGGETQYF. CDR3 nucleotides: TGTGCCAGCAGCGTAGACTTCGGGGGAGAGACCCAGTACTTC.

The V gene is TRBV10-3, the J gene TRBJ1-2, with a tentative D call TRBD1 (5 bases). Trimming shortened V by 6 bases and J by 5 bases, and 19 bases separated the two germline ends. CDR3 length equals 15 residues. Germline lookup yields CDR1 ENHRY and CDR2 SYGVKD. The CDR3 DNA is TGTGCCATCAGGGGGACGTTAAGTAGCGGGTATGGCTACACCTTC. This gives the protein CAIRGTLSSGYGYTF.